The rows below give T cell receptor beta chains drawn from one sample of a study of blood T cell repertoires in COVID-19. The method was immunoSEQ multiplex PCR; TCRdb's version includes in-frame clones alone and lacks a portion of them. This table holds approximately 100,000 clones, roughly 84% found once. The sample taken for sequencing was peripheral blood. The receptors shown here come from a human donor in a cohort sampled during active COVID-19. The CDR3 runs from the conserved cysteine through the conserved F or W. A D gene is named only where the DNA matches it firmly.

>TRBV11-3|TRBD1
CASSSGTGGTYNEQFF
>TRBV28|TRBD1
CASDRGNQPQHF
>TRBV14|.
CASSGTRTGSGNTIYF
>TRBV2|TRBD1
CASRAGTGLEQYF
>TRBV24-1|.
CATSEDYRNEQFF
>TRBV20-1|.
CSASGGPPPQETQYF
>TRBV4-3|.
CASSQTGARTPNEQFF
>TRBV7-9|.
CASSLLPGFWVNTEAFF
>TRBV12-3/TRBV12-4|TRBD1
CASKQGVQPQHF
>TRBV2|TRBD2
CASTETSGEETQYF
>TRBV6-1|.
CASSEAQYWQGRTGELFF
>TRBV7-2|.
CASSLARDSFPFF
>TRBV10-3|.
CAITRTENTEAFF
>TRBV5-1|.
CASSLTGETQYF
>TRBV15|.
CATSKLETSGANVLTF
>TRBV7-9|TRBD1
CASSLGLGGTDNSPLHF
>TRBV25-1|.
CASSVSDGKYGYTF
>TRBV6-4|TRBD1
CASSENRGYDGNTIYF
>TRBV30|.
CAWITHPRNEQFF
>TRBV5-5|TRBD2
CASRDQSGGYEQYF
>TRBV24-1|TRBD1
CATSDSRTGRRVETQYF
>TRBV29-1|.
CSVQPGVAFGGELFF
>TRBV5-1|.
CASSLAETQYF
>TRBV10-1|.
CASSEDNTGPKNEQYF
>TRBV7-8|TRBD1
CASRKDRVDYGYTF
>TRBV11-2|TRBD1
CASSWAPSDRAFFGEKLFF
>TRBV11-2|TRBD2
CASSRRTSGSRGEQFF
>TRBV7-9|.
CASSFAVGTEAFF
>TRBV7-2|TRBD2
CASSLASSGKETQYF
>TRBV5-1|TRBD1
CASSQQPGTGYEKLFF
>TRBV4-1|TRBD1
CASSPQGQQTYNEQFF
>TRBV5-1|TRBD2
CASSLGTSGRWETQYF
>TRBV3-1/TRBV3-2|.
CASSQNIGNQPQHF
>TRBV10-3|TRBD2
CATWTSEENEQFF
>TRBV5-1|.
CASSQPGEDTQYF
>TRBV27|.
CASSGLGEQFF
>TRBV7-9|TRBD1
CASSYGTGDTEAFF
>TRBV19|TRBD1
CASRGQGQGPQHF
>TRBV10-3|.
CAISESETVDQETQYF
>TRBV20-1|.
CSASTYDEQYF
>TRBV5-6|.
CASSLDPIKQFF